The 21 T cell receptor beta chains in this list originate from one sample, sequenced in a study of blood T cell repertoires in COVID-19. Profiled with immunoSEQ multiplex PCR; TCRdb holds only in-frame clones, not every one. The sample carries roughly 100,000 clones, 86% recorded once. Material: peripheral blood. These TCRs come from a human donor in a cohort sampled during active COVID-19.

V is TRBV6-6 and J is TRBJ2-3, with 7 positions matching TRBD1. This CDR3 has 14 residues. V dropped 6 bases and J dropped 4; count of bases not matched to a gene: 7. Germline V gene lookup returns CDR1 MNHNY and CDR2 SVGAGI (reference sequence). CDR3 residues: CASRQLGGADTQYF. CDR3 nucleotide sequence: TGTGCCAGCAGGCAACTAGGGGGCGCAGATACGCAGTATTTT.

This sequence joins TRBV12-3 or TRBV12-4 and TRBJ2-1; D is undetermined. The germline V and J ends were trimmed by 3 bases and 8 bases, with 11 bases remaining between them. The CDR3 length is 13 residues. The CDR3 coding sequence is TGTGCCAGCAGTTTCTCATTGGCCCATGAGCAGTTCTTC. Its translation is CASSFSLAHEQFF.

The genes are TRBV19 and TRBJ2-1; D might be TRBD2 (5 bases). Germline V gene lookup returns CDR1 LNHDA and CDR2 SQIVND (reference sequence). The CDR3 consists of 14 residues. V lost 5 bases and J lost 4, with 12 bases in between. CDR3 DNA: TGTGCCAGTAGTCTAACACTAGATTACAATGAGCAGTTCTTC. It encodes CASSLTLDYNEQFF.

This clone was counted only a few times. The chain recombines TRBV4-3 with TRBJ2-2; 8 bases map to TRBD2. Germline V gene sequence: CDR1 LGHNA, CDR2 YSLEER. The CDR3 sequence is 17 residues long. Losses at the gene ends were 0 bases for V and 2 bases for J; bases not matched to a gene: 5. The CDR3 loop reads CASSQDWSGGNTGELFF. CDR3 in DNA: TGCGCCAGCAGCCAAGATTGGAGCGGGGGCAACACCGGGGAGCTGTTTTTT.

This chain connects TRBV6-6 to TRBJ2-1, with D maybe TRBD2 (7 bases). The CDR3 covers 15 residues. Germline V CDR1 and CDR2: MNHNY, SVGAGI (reference sequence). Trimming removed 2 bases from V and 4 bases from J, with 12 bases in between. CDR3 in DNA: TGTGCCAGCAGTTACAGGGGGGGGGCATACAATGAGCAGTTCTTC. It yields the protein CASSYRGGAYNEQFF.

CDR3 in DNA: TGTGCCAGTAGTATATCCCAGGGTGGAAATTCACCCCTCCACTTT. Translating it yields CASSISQGGNSPLHF. The chain is built from TRBV19 and TRBJ1-6, with D perhaps TRBD1 (5 bases). V lost 2 bases and J lost 7, with 12 bases in between. The CDR3 length is 15 residues. Germline V gene sequence: CDR1 LNHDA, CDR2 SQIVND (reference sequence).

This clone appeared a few times. The chain is built from TRBV6-1 and TRBJ1-1, with D tentatively TRBD1 (5 bases). V lost 3 bases, J lost 1 base, and 15 bases lay in between. The CDR3 loop spans 16 amino acids. The germline gives CDR1 MNHNS, CDR2 SASEGT. The CDR3 spells CASSELGLLGNTEAFF. CDR3 sequence (DNA): TGTGCCAGCAGTGAGTTGGGGCTCTTAGGGAACACTGAAGCTTTCTTT.

This clone was detected once. V gene TRBV19 combines with J gene TRBJ1-1, with a weak D call TRBD1 (6 bases). The germline V gene has CDR1 LNHDA and CDR2 SQIVND (reference sequence). CDR3 length: 13 residues. V shed 6 bases and J shed 6 bases, with 14 bases lying between them. CDR3: CASRPRGKAEAFF. CDR3 sequence (DNA): TGTGCCAGTAGACCCAGGGGTAAGGCTGAAGCTTTCTTT.

This chain links TRBV25-1 with TRBJ1-2; 9 nucleotides match TRBD1. The V gene's germline CDR1 is MGHDK and CDR2 SYGVNS. The V gene end was trimmed by 4 bases and the J gene end by 4 bases; junction bases not matched to a gene: 4. This CDR3 region has 14 residues. The CDR3 sequence: CASSGQDRGYGYTF. CDR3 bases: TGTGCCAGCAGTGGACAGGACAGGGGCTATGGCTACACCTTC.

This chain connects TRBV13 to TRBJ1-1, with TRBD1 identical over 7 bases. CDR1 PRHDT and CDR2 FYEKMQ come from the germline V gene (reference sequence). The V segment lost 8 bases and the J segment 4 bases; nucleotides outside the gene matches: 10. The CDR3 totals 14 residues. The CDR3 reads CASAGPTGPTEAFF. CDR3 bases: TGTGCCAGCGCAGGCCCGACAGGGCCCACTGAAGCTTTCTTT.

The chain joins TRBV27 to TRBJ1-1; no definite D call. The V end lost 2 bases, the J end lost 3 bases, and 7 bases lay between the germline ends. The CDR3 contains 13 residues. Germline V lookup: CDR1 MNHEY, CDR2 SMNVEV (reference sequence). Here the CDR3 DNA reads TGTGCCAGCAGTTTAATGAGGGACACTGAAGCTTTCTTT. Translated: CASSLMRDTEAFF.

The chain carries TRBV21-1 and TRBJ1-4. TRBV21-1 is a recognized pseudogene. The CDR3 loop spans 17 amino acids. The CDR3 protein is CASSHKTSRVTNEKLFF. For the CDR3, the DNA is TGTGCCAGCAGCCACAAAACGAGTCGGGTAACTAATGAAAAACTGTTTTTT.

The J gene is TRBJ1-5, the V gene TRBV19, with D unclear. Germline V CDR1 and CDR2: LNHDA, SQIVND (reference sequence). The CDR3 has 16 residues. Trimming shortened V by 7 bases and J by 0 bases, and 16 bases separated the two germline ends. CDR3 protein: CASKGGQYHSNQPQHF. The CDR3, as DNA: TGTGCCAGTAAAGGAGGGCAGTACCATAGCAATCAGCCCCAGCATTTT.

The genes are TRBV7-8 and TRBJ2-1; a possible D gene is TRBD2 (6 bases). CDR3 size: 14 residues. Germline lookup yields CDR1 SGHVS and CDR2 FQNEAQ. V lost 5 bases and J lost 5, with 13 bases in between. CDR3 DNA: TGTGCCAGCAGCGTCGGGACTCCTCACAATGAGCAGTTCTTC. This gives the protein CASSVGTPHNEQFF.

The chain combines TRBV4-3 with TRBJ2-5; TRBD2 matches at 10 bases. Germline V gene data show CDR1 as LGHNA and CDR2 as YSLEER. The CDR3 is 17 amino acids. Trimming took 0 bases from V and 2 from J; bases not matched to a gene: 6. The CDR3 nucleotides read TGCGCCAGCAGCCAAGAGAGTAGCGGGGGGTTACAAGAGACCCAGTACTTC. This gives the protein CASSQESSGGLQETQYF.

This clone was found once. The chain employs TRBV5-6 and TRBJ2-1; 11 nucleotides agree with TRBD2. Germline CDR1 is SGHDT and CDR2 is YYEEEE. The CDR3 runs 15 residues. V lost 3 bases, J lost 4 bases, and 3 bases stayed unmatched. DNA of the CDR3: TGTGCCAGCAGCTCGGGACTAGCGGTGTACAATGAGCAGTTCTTC. Its protein is CASSSGLAVYNEQFF.

V usage is TRBV6-4 and J usage is TRBJ2-1, with D possibly matching TRBD1 (6 bases). The germline CDR1 and CDR2 sequences are MRHNA and SNTAGT. Trimming left V 4 bases short and J 8 bases short, with 12 bases between. The CDR3 has 13 residues. The CDR3 reads CASSGTGSHEQFF. The CDR3 DNA reads TGTGCCAGCAGTGGTACAGGGTCCCATGAGCAGTTCTTC.

The V gene is TRBV7-9, the J gene TRBJ2-7, with TRBD2 matching over 13 bases. This CDR3 has 16 amino acids. The trim removed 3 bases at V and 5 bases at J, leaving 7 bases unmatched. Germline V gene sequence: CDR1 SEHNR, CDR2 FQNEAQ (reference sequence). The DNA for the CDR3 is TGTGCCAGCAGCTTTGGGGACGGACTAGCGGGAGACGAGCAGTACTTC. This gives the protein CASSFGDGLAGDEQYF.

J is TRBJ1-6 and V is TRBV3-1 (or the pseudogene TRBV3-2); no clear D. The CDR3 has 12 residues. Germline CDR1 reads LGHDT; CDR2 reads YNNKEL (reference sequence). V was trimmed by 6 bases and J by 7 bases, leaving 7 bases between them. The CDR3 reads CASSTQNSPLHF. The CDR3 DNA reads TGTGCCAGCAGTACCCAGAATTCACCCCTCCACTTT.

The rearrangement joins TRBV10-3 to TRBJ1-2; D is perhaps TRBD1 (6 bases). Trimming removed 5 bases at V and 3 bases at J, with 10 bases between. Germline assignment: CDR1 ENHRY and CDR2 SYGVKD. The CDR3 sequence is 13 residues long. The CDR3 nucleotides are TGTGCCATCAGTCAACAGGGTGACTATGGCTACACCTTC. This encodes CAISQQGDYGYTF.

CDR3 sequence (DNA): TGTGCCAGCAGCCCCCTCAACCAGGGTTCTGAAGCTTTCTTT. Encoded protein: CASSPLNQGSEAFF. The chain employs TRBV5-6 and TRBJ1-1; D may be TRBD1 (5 bases). CDR1 and CDR2 from the germline V gene are SGHDT and YYEEEE. CDR3 length: 14 residues. V was pared by 4 bases and J by 6 bases, with 16 bases between. Together with reference TRBV5-6 and TRBJ1-1, the CDR3 gives the full variable domain: DAGVTQSPTHLIKTRGQQVTLRCSPKSGHDTVSWYQQALGQGPQFIFQYYEEEERQRGNFPDRFSGHQFPNYSSELNVNALLLGDSALYLCASSPLNQGSEAFFGQGTRLTVV.